This T cell receptor (beta chain) was sequenced during a study of shared clonotypes between healthy human individuals. Turning to the study itself: Donors had three CD4 naive, three CD4 memory, two CD8 naive and one CD8 memory plate apiece. Overall study results and limits: Naive CD4 clonotypes were shared across a handful of donors at around 5%.

The repertoire was sequenced with immunoSEQ multiplex PCR; TCRdb's copy has only in-frame clones and lacks some. The table lists nearly 1,000,000 clones, around 80% of them singletons. This clone occurred a few times. The antigen is not known. The CDR3 consists of 15 residues. V was cut by 5 bases and J by 3 bases, with 11 bases left in between. Germline values: CDR1 MNHNY, CDR2 SVGAGI (reference sequence). Sequencing was performed on memory CD4+ T cells sorted from blood. The subset is: CD45RA-negative fraction. This chain links TRBV6-6 with TRBJ1-6; no clear D. This clonotype was sampled from a young man in good health. The CDR3 nucleotides are TGTGCCAGCAGTGGCCCCTCCCTCTATAATTCACCCCTCCACTTT. This translates into CASSGPSLYNSPLHF.